A single sample gave rise to the 7 T cell receptor beta chains below, sequenced in a study of cytomegalovirus exposure and HLA in healthy donors. The PCR contained 60 Vbeta and 13 Jbeta primers. TCRdb keeps only in-frame clones here, not all; method: immunoSEQ multiplex PCR. Of fewer than 150,000 clones listed, about three quarters are singletons. The sequenced sample consisted of PBMCs. These receptors all come from a man in his forties in good health and CMV-seropositive.

This clone has just a few counts. The V and J genes are TRBV19 and TRBJ1-5, with TRBD1 matching 11 bases. The CDR3 contains 16 residues. CDR1 and CDR2 from the germline V gene are LNHDA and SQIVND (reference sequence). With V trimmed by 8 bases and J by 2 bases, 8 bases remained unmatched. CDR3 bases: TGTGCCAGTTCCGGGACAGGGGGATGGGGCAATCAGCCCCAGCATTTT. Its translation: CASSGTGGWGNQPQHF.

The chain has TRBV6-5 and TRBJ1-2; D is uncertain. Between the trimmed V and J ends, which lost 0 bases and 6 bases, there was a span of 11 bases. The CDR3 contains 14 residues. The germline CDR1 and CDR2 sequences are MNHEY and SVGAGI. DNA for the CDR3: TGTGCCAGCAGTTACTCGGCCGGCAGGCATGGCTACACCTTC. Translating it yields CASSYSAGRHGYTF.

CDR3 sequence: CSVEDLRVEGRDTQYF. CDR3 nucleotides: TGCAGCGTTGAAGATCTTCGGGTTGAAGGGAGAGATACGCAGTATTTT. The V call is TRBV29-1, the J call TRBJ2-3, with D perhaps matching TRBD2 (5 bases). The CDR3 is 16 amino acids. Deletions cut 0 bases from V and 5 bases from J, with 18 bases between. Germline V gene sequence: CDR1 SQVTM, CDR2 ANQGSEA.

This chain uses TRBV4-3 with TRBJ1-2, with 7 bases matching TRBD1. Germline CDR1 LGHNA, CDR2 YSLEER. The CDR3 sequence is 15 residues long. V was pared by 1 base and J by 4 bases, with 6 bases of the junction left unmatched. In DNA form, the CDR3 reads TGCGCCAGCAGCCAAGTCTCAGGGGGAGCCTATGGCTACACCTTC. Translating gives CASSQVSGGAYGYTF.

The V gene is TRBV11-2, the J gene TRBJ1-1; maybe TRBD1 (5 bases). Deletions cut 2 bases from V and 1 base from J, with 8 bases between. Germline CDR1 reads SGHAT; CDR2 reads FQNNGV. This CDR3 region has 14 residues. The CDR3 bases are TGTGCCAGCAGCTTACCTGGACAGAACACTGAAGCTTTCTTT. It specifies CASSLPGQNTEAFF. Looking up the rest from reference TRBV11-2 and TRBJ1-1 gives the full variable domain: EAGVAQSPRYKIIEKRQSVAFWCNPISGHATLYWYQQILGQGPKLLIQFQNNGVVDDSQLPKDRFSAERLKGVDSTLKIQPAKLEDSAVYLCASSLPGQNTEAFFGQGTRLTVV.

The chain is built from TRBV9 and TRBJ2-1, with TRBD2 matching 9 bases. J gave up 2 bases and V 3 bases, and 9 bases lay outside the gene matches. Per the germline V gene, CDR1 is SGDLS and CDR2 is YYNGEE. CDR3 length equals 17 residues. CDR3 loop: CASSEAPSGRPYNEQFF. The CDR3 bases are TGTGCCAGCAGCGAGGCCCCAAGCGGGAGGCCCTACAATGAGCAGTTCTTC. Full variable domain (outside the CDR3, taken from reference TRBV9 and TRBJ2-1): DSGVTQTPKHLITATGQRVTLRCSPRSGDLSVYWYQQSLDQGLQFLIQYYNGEERAKGNILERFSAQQFPDLHSELNLSSLELGDSALYFCASSEAPSGRPYNEQFFGPGTRLTVL.

This clone occurred a few times. The chain has TRBV18 and TRBJ1-2; D unresolved. CDR1 is KGHSH and CDR2 is LQKENI in the germline V gene. V was pared by 3 bases and J by 2 bases, with 13 bases between. The CDR3 covers 15 residues. The CDR3 here is CASSPGSGLNYGYTF. DNA of the CDR3: TGTGCCAGCTCACCCGGGAGCGGCCTCAACTATGGCTACACCTTC.